This T cell receptor beta chain was recorded in a study of T cell responses to AZD1222 COVID-19 vaccine. The CDR3 length is 17 residues. With V trimmed by 4 bases and J by 3 bases, 11 bases remained unmatched. Germline V gives CDR1 LGHDT, CDR2 YNNKEL (reference sequence). Whole-study results and caveats: Mostly white British, mostly female donors; authors suggested clonal diversity may be underestimated. Just a handful of AZD1222 recipients were seropositive at baseline. Regions left unmutated in variants are reportedly the target of nearly half of spike-specific TCRs.

On this clone itself: The antigen remains unidentified.

The protocol was immunoSEQ multiplex PCR, while the TCRdb copy is restricted to in-frame clones and leaves out a portion. This table holds tens of thousands of clones, 70% to 90% found once. This sequence was found in an adult who received the AZD1222 COVID-19 vaccine. The J gene is TRBJ2-7, the V gene TRBV3-1 (or the pseudogene TRBV3-2); TRBD1 matches at 11 bases. The sequenced sample was peripheral blood, obtained 28 days after the second AZD1222 dose. The DNA of the CDR3 is TGTGCCAGCAGCCCTTGGGACAGGGGGGCTCACAGCTACGAGCAGTACTTC. Encoded protein: CASSPWDRGAHSYEQYF.